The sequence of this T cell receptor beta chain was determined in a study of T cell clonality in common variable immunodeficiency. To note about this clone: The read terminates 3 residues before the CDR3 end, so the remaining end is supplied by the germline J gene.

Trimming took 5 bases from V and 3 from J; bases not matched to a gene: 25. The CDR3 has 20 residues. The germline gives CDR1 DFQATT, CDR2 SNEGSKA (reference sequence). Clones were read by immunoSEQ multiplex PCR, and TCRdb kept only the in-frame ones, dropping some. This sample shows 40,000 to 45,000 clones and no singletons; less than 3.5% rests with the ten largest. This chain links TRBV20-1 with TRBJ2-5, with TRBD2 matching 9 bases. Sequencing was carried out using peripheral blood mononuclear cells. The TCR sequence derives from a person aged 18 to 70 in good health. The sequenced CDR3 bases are TGCAGTGCTGGGGGGCACTTAAGGCTGGCTAGCGGGACTATTGAAGAGACC. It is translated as CSAGGHLRLASGTIEET. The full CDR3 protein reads CSAGGHLRLASGTIEETQYF.